This is a list of T cell receptor beta chains from one sample in a study of T cell responses to AZD1222 COVID-19 vaccine. The table came from immunoSEQ multiplex PCR; TCRdb's copy has only in-frame clones and leaves some out. Of 130,000 or so clones listed, 90% to 95% are singletons. The sequenced sample was peripheral blood, obtained on day 0 of AZD1222 vaccination. The origin of the receptors is an adult in good health. CDR3s include the opening cysteine and the closing phenylalanine or tryptophan. Fields, in order: V gene, CDR3 length, clone size, D gene, J gene, CDR3 DNA, CDR3 protein. The D gene is left open where the match is weak. Not all rows give a size; the values are once, few, many and, for expanded clones, a class.

TRBV4-1	16	-	TRBD1	TRBJ1-1	TGCGCCAGCAGCCCTCGGGACAGGGGGATGAACACTGAAGCTTTCTTT	CASSPRDRGMNTEAFF
TRBV18	14	-	-	TRBJ2-1	TGTGCCAGCTCACCTAGGAGATTGGACGATGAGCAGTTCTTC	CASSPRRLDDEQFF
TRBV25-1	13	-	-	TRBJ1-1	TGTGCCAGCAAAGCGGAACGGAACACTGAAGCTTTCTTT	CASKAERNTEAFF
TRBV25-1	15	-	-	TRBJ1-6	TGTGCCAGCAGTGCGTCGGGACGGAATAATTCACCCCTCCACTTT	CASSASGRNNSPLHF
TRBV7-2	17	-	TRBD2	TRBJ2-7	TGTGCCAGCAGCTTAGCCCAGGCCGGGACTAGCGGCTACGAGCAGTACTTC	CASSLAQAGTSGYEQYF
TRBV7-2	15	-	-	TRBJ1-2	TGTGCCAGCAGCTTAGGAGGAAAGGACATCTATGGCTACACCTTC	CASSLGGKDIYGYTF
TRBV18	16	-	TRBD1	TRBJ1-6	TGTGCCAGCACCCCGGGCACCGGGACAGAAAATTCACCCCTCCACTTT	CASTPGTGTENSPLHF
TRBV7-2	15	-	TRBD1	TRBJ2-2	TGTGCCAGCAGACCAGGGGGCGCAAGAAACGGGGAGCTGTTTTTT	CASRPGGARNGELFF
TRBV5-6	14	-	-	TRBJ1-2	TGTGCCAGCAGCTTGGGGTCGGAAAACGAAGGCTACACCTTC	CASSLGSENEGYTF
TRBV4-2	15	-	-	TRBJ2-1	TGTGCCAGCAGCCAATTCAAGGGCTCCTACAATGAGCAGTTCTTC	CASSQFKGSYNEQFF
TRBV5-6	16	-	-	TRBJ2-1	TGTGCCAGCAGCTTGTGGGTGGGGGCCGACTACAATGAGCAGTTCTTC	CASSLWVGADYNEQFF
TRBV28	15	-	-	TRBJ2-2	TGTGCCAGCAGTTTAGGGGGCCCGAACACCGGGGAGCTGTTTTTT	CASSLGGPNTGELFF
TRBV2	13	-	TRBD1	TRBJ1-5	TGTGCCAGCAGTCGACAGGGCCGGCAGCCCCAGCATTTT	CASSRQGRQPQHF
TRBV19	15	-	TRBD1	TRBJ1-1	TGTGCCAGTACCAAAAGGGCAGGGGGCTTTTCTGAAGCTTTCTTT	CASTKRAGGFSEAFF
TRBV5-1	16	-	-	TRBJ1-3	TGCGCCAGCAGCTTGGGGCAGGCAATCTCTGGAAACACCATATATTTT	CASSLGQAISGNTIYF
TRBV7-4	17	-	TRBD1	TRBJ1-2	TGTGCCAGCAGCCCAGAGCAGGACAGGAAATCATCAGATGGCTACACCTTC	CASSPEQDRKSSDGYTF
TRBV19	12	-	-	TRBJ1-1	TGTGCCAGTAAATTTATGGACACTGAAGCTTTCTTT	CASKFMDTEAFF
TRBV6-2/TRBV6-3	12	once	TRBD1	TRBJ1-4	TGTGCCAGCAGCGACAGGGTTGAAAAACTGTTTTTT	CASSDRVEKLFF
TRBV7-3	13	-	-	TRBJ1-1	TGTGCCAGCAGCCCGCGAGGGGTCACTGAAGCTTTCTTT	CASSPRGVTEAFF
TRBV18	13	-	-	TRBJ2-5	TGTGCCAGCTCACCGGCCAGCCAAGAGACCCAGTACTTC	CASSPASQETQYF
TRBV11-3	15	-	TRBD2	TRBJ2-1	TGTGCCAGCAGCTCAGCGGGAAGTACCTACAATGAGCAGTTCTTC	CASSSAGSTYNEQFF
TRBV29-1	14	-	TRBD1	TRBJ2-3	TGCAGCGTGGGACAGGGGTTCGGCACAGATACGCAGTATTTT	CSVGQGFGTDTQYF
TRBV2	15	-	TRBD1	TRBJ2-3	TGTGCCAGCAGTGAATACAGGGGGCGGACAGATACGCAGTATTTT	CASSEYRGRTDTQYF
TRBV5-1	15	-	-	TRBJ2-7	TGCGCCAGCAGCTTGGCGTCTGGCCTAACCTACGAGCAGTACTTC	CASSLASGLTYEQYF
TRBV6-4	20	-	TRBD2	TRBJ2-5	TGTGCCAGCAGTGACTCCGGGGGGATATTAAGGCGGGAGGGAAAAGAGACCCAGTACTTC	CASSDSGGILRREGKETQYF
TRBV5-6	15	-	TRBD2	TRBJ2-1	TGTGCCAGCAGCTCTCAAAACATAGCGGGAGGGCCCCCGTTCTTC	CASSSQNIAGGPPFF
TRBV12-3/TRBV12-4	12	-	-	TRBJ2-2	TGTGCCAGCAGTTTAGGGGGAGGGGAGCTGTTTTTT	CASSLGGGELFF
TRBV7-9	12	-	-	TRBJ1-2	TGTGCCAGCAGCCGACGGGTGCTCGGCTACACCTTC	CASSRRVLGYTF
TRBV27	13	-	-	TRBJ2-7	TGTGCCAGCAGTTTAAGGCAGAATTACGAGCAGTACTTC	CASSLRQNYEQYF
TRBV28	16	few	-	TRBJ1-5	TGTGCCAGCAGACCCCCCGCACAGGGTTTTTCTCAGCCCCAGCATTTT	CASRPPAQGFSQPQHF
TRBV19	14	-	-	TRBJ1-2	TGTGCCAGTAGTATATCACCAGAGCCATATGGCTACACCTTC	CASSISPEPYGYTF
TRBV29-1	13	-	-	TRBJ2-6	TGCAGCGTGCACCTCTCTGGGGCCAACGTCCTGACTTTC	CSVHLSGANVLTF
TRBV28	15	-	-	TRBJ1-5	TGTGCCAGCACCCCCCTCGGGACCCCTCGACAGCCCCAGCATTTT	CASTPLGTPRQPQHF
TRBV28	12	once	-	TRBJ1-5	TGTGCCAGCAGTTCCCAGGGAGGGCCCCAGCATTTT	CASSSQGGPQHF
TRBV28	10	-	-	TRBJ1-2	TGTGCCGGGGGAAGGGATGGCTACACCTTC	CAGGRDGYTF
TRBV3-1/TRBV3-2	16	-	-	TRBJ2-5	TGTGCCAGCAGCCAAGACAGGGAAGGGCCCCAAGAGACCCAGTACTTC	CASSQDREGPQETQYF
TRBV6-5	15	-	-	TRBJ1-2	TGTGCCAGCAGTTACTCTCTGTGGGGGGAGGGTGGCTACACCTTC	CASSYSLWGEGGYTF
TRBV28	13	-	TRBD1	TRBJ2-5	TGTGCCAGCACAGGGGGCCATTTGGAGACCCAGTACTTC	CASTGGHLETQYF
TRBV7-2	15	-	TRBD1	TRBJ2-7	TGTGCCAGCAGCTTAGCGTCGGGACAGCCTTACGAGCAGTACTTC	CASSLASGQPYEQYF
TRBV7-9	13	-	TRBD1	TRBJ1-1	TGTGCCAGCAGCACAGGGGTGAACACTGAAGCTTTCTTT	CASSTGVNTEAFF
TRBV20-1	13	-	TRBD2	TRBJ2-1	TGCAGTGCTAGTAGCGGGAGTCTTAATGAGCAGTTCTTC	CSASSGSLNEQFF
TRBV7-8	14	-	TRBD1	TRBJ2-7	TGTGCCAGCAGCCGGGGACAGATTAACTACGAGCAGTACTTC	CASSRGQINYEQYF
TRBV11-2	15	-	-	TRBJ1-2	TGTGCCAGCAGCTTAGGGGCGGGGACTAACTATGGCTACACCTTC	CASSLGAGTNYGYTF
TRBV28	13	-	-	TRBJ2-7	TGTGCCAGCAGTGTCGAACACACCTACGAGCAGTACTTC	CASSVEHTYEQYF
TRBV30	13	-	-	TRBJ2-1	TGTGCCTGGAGTTTACGAGGGTGGGATGAGCAGTTCTTC	CAWSLRGWDEQFF
TRBV6-5	14	-	-	TRBJ1-1	TGTGCCAGCAGTTACTCAGGACAGCGGACTGAAGCTTTCTTT	CASSYSGQRTEAFF
TRBV5-1	16	-	TRBD2	TRBJ2-7	TGCGCCAGCAGCTGGGGGACTAGCGGGAGAAAGTACGAGCAGTACTTC	CASSWGTSGRKYEQYF
TRBV6-5	15	-	-	TRBJ1-1	TGTGCCAGCACCTTAGGACAGTGGATGAACACTGAAGCTTTCTTT	CASTLGQWMNTEAFF
TRBV18	13	-	-	TRBJ2-5	TGTGCCAGCTCACCAGGCAGGGAAGAGACCCAGTACTTC	CASSPGREETQYF
TRBV3-1/TRBV3-2	15	-	TRBD1	TRBJ1-2	TGTGCCAGCAGCTTTAGGACAGGGACGGACTATGGCTACACCTTC	CASSFRTGTDYGYTF
TRBV27	14	-	TRBD1	TRBJ1-2	TGTGCCAGCAGTTTATCGACAGGGCAGAGTGGCTACACCTTC	CASSLSTGQSGYTF
TRBV13	16	-	-	TRBJ2-3	TGTGCCAGCAGCCGGTGGGACTTTATACGCACAGATACGCAGTATTTT	CASSRWDFIRTDTQYF
TRBV4-2	16	-	-	TRBJ1-1	TGTGCCAGCAGCCAAGAGTGGGGGGACCTGAACACTGAAGCTTTCTTT	CASSQEWGDLNTEAFF
TRBV7-9	14	-	-	TRBJ1-2	TGTGCCAGCAGCCCCGACGCAGTCTCCCCTGGCTACACCTTC	CASSPDAVSPGYTF
TRBV29-1	13	-	TRBD1	TRBJ2-3	TGCAGCGTCCGGGACAGCGGCACAGATACGCAGTATTTT	CSVRDSGTDTQYF